This T cell receptor (beta chain) was retrieved from a study of blood T cell repertoires in COVID-19. The CDR3 contains 13 residues. The germline V gene encodes CDR1 LGHDT and CDR2 YNNKEL (reference sequence). V was clipped by 4 bases and J by 6 bases, with 12 bases between them. Authors' analysis steps: Amplification of reference gene primers provided the estimated nucleated cell counts. The assay was immunoSEQ multiplex PCR, and TCRdb's table has in-frame clones only and misses some. That table gives V, J and clone size, and the DNA gave D and trimming. The sample has 330,000 or so clones, roughly 86% seen once.

The chain is built from TRBV3-1 (or the pseudogene TRBV3-2) and TRBJ1-1; D gene uncertain. What was sequenced was peripheral blood. This receptor was identified in a man in his thirties or forties with COVID-19, enrolled during active disease. The CDR3 DNA follows: TGTGCCAGCAGCCGAACCCTGACTTCTGAAGCTTTCTTT. It translates to CASSRTLTSEAFF.